This entry lists 10 T cell receptor beta chains sequenced from one sample in a study of T-cell memory formation after mild COVID-19. A single record per CDR3 protein comes from TCRdb applying MiXCR to the 5' RACE reads. This table holds over 120,000 distinct CDR3 sequences, 20% to 25% found once. Source material: PBMCs or a T cell subset sorted from them (not recorded which). The receptors originated from an adult woman who had mild COVID-19 (a few samples of this study predate the infection). Cell type and time point are not known.

Only a few counts were recorded for this clonotype. The J gene is TRBJ2-1, the V gene TRBV4-1; 7 bases match TRBD2. Germline values: CDR1 MGHRA, CDR2 YSYEKL. V shed 3 bases and J 5 bases; nucleotides not matched to a gene: 4. This CDR3 spans 14 amino acids. CDR3 bases: TGCGCCAGCAGCCACAGGACTAGGGACAATGAGCAGTTCTTC. This sequence encodes CASSHRTRDNEQFF.

V and J are TRBV29-1 and TRBJ2-5; the D is unclear. This CDR3 has 13 residues. Germline V gene data show CDR1 as SQVTM and CDR2 as ANQGSEA. V lost 0 bases, J lost 5 bases, and 10 bases lay in between. In nucleotides, the CDR3 is TGCAGCGTTGAAGATCACCCTCAGGAGACCCAGTACTTC. It codes for CSVEDHPQETQYF.

This clonotype was recorded a few times. The chain joins TRBV5-5 to TRBJ2-2; 10 bases are a match to TRBD1. The V gene end was trimmed by 4 bases and the J gene end by 4 bases; junction bases not matched to a gene: 7. The length of the CDR3 is 16 residues. The germline gives CDR1 SGHKS, CDR2 YYEKEE (reference sequence). In DNA form, the CDR3 reads TGTGCCAGCAGCGCCGGACAGGGGGGTGTCACCGGGGAGCTGTTTTTT. Translated: CASSAGQGGVTGELFF.

This clonotype was observed at least ten times. The chain recombines TRBV6-6 with TRBJ2-7; TRBD2 aligns across 7 bases. The CDR3 is 16 residues long. Trimming cost V 7 bases and J 9 bases; bases outside gene matches: 21. CDR1 and CDR2 from the germline V gene are MNHNY and SVGAGI (reference sequence). The CDR3 reads CASTSHPVAGVFGQYF. CDR3 DNA sequence: TGTGCCAGCACCTCCCATCCCGTGGCGGGAGTGTTTGGGCAGTACTTC.

The rearrangement joins TRBV15 to TRBJ2-5; D possibly corresponds to TRBD2 (5 bases). This CDR3 is built from 13 residues. V was shortened by 1 base and J by 5 bases, with 8 bases between the two germline ends. CDR1 and CDR2 (germline): LNHNV, YYDKDF (reference sequence). CDR3 DNA sequence: TGTGCCACCAGCAGAGTTAGGAGGGAGACCCAGTACTTC. Protein product: CATSRVRRETQYF.

The table lists this clonotype with a few counts. The chain uses TRBV5-1 and TRBJ1-1; 9 nucleotides line up with TRBD1. The CDR3 has 15 amino acids. Germline V gene lookup returns CDR1 SGHRS and CDR2 YFSETQ. With V trimmed by 2 bases and J by 3 bases, 5 bases remained unmatched. The CDR3 here is CASSFRQGEYTEAFF. The CDR3 DNA follows: TGCGCCAGCAGCTTCCGACAGGGGGAGTACACTGAAGCTTTCTTT.

This clonotype was observed a single time. V and J are TRBV3-1 and TRBJ2-2; unclear D gene. Trimming left V 1 base short and J 4 bases short, with 7 bases between. The germline V gene encodes CDR1 LGHDT and CDR2 YNNKEL (reference sequence). The CDR3 covers 14 residues. CDR3 loop: CASSQVDLTGELFF. The CDR3 coding sequence is TGTGCCAGCAGCCAAGTGGACCTCACCGGGGAGCTGTTTTTT.

This clonotype was detected a few times. V usage is TRBV4-2 and J usage is TRBJ2-3; 10 bases line up with TRBD2. This CDR3 comprises 15 residues. The V and J ends lost 3 bases and 6 bases, in that order; junction bases with no gene match: 6. Germline CDR1 is LGHNA and CDR2 is YNFKEQ. CDR3 coding DNA: TGTGCCAGCAGCCAGGGCGAGACTAGCGGGGATACGCAGTATTTT. This codes for CASSQGETSGDTQYF.

For the CDR3, the DNA is TGTGCCAGCAGCCAAGAACGGTGGGGACGGGGCTATGGCTACACCTTC. It translates to CASSQERWGRGYGYTF. The chain carries TRBV4-2 and TRBJ1-2, with D possibly being TRBD1 (5 bases). Trimming cost V 0 bases and J 4 bases, with 15 bases left between them. CDR3 length equals 16 residues. The germline CDR1 and CDR2 sequences are LGHNA and YNFKEQ.

The chain recombines TRBV5-1 with TRBJ1-1, with no clear D. CDR3 length equals 14 residues. The ends were cut back, 4 bases at V and 1 base at J, with 11 bases in the middle. Per the germline V gene, CDR1 is SGHRS and CDR2 is YFSETQ. The CDR3 nucleotides read TGCGCCAGCAGCCTGGCGACGGAGAACACTGAAGCTTTCTTT. As protein: CASSLATENTEAFF. The entire variable domain, with the rest obtained from reference TRBV5-1 and TRBJ1-1, is as follows: KAGVTQTPRYLIKTRGQQVTLSCSPISGHRSVSWYQQTPGQGLQFLFEYFSETQRNKGNFPGRFSGRQFSNSRSEMNVSTLELGDSALYLCASSLATENTEAFFGQGTRLTVV.